This T cell receptor beta chain was documented in a study of blood T cell repertoires in COVID-19. The wider study: Samples came from the United States, Italy and Spain, spanning acute and convalescent COVID-19.

With 5 bases clipped from V and 3 bases from J, the junction kept 10 bases outside the gene matches. The CDR3 has 15 residues. CDR1 is LNHDA, CDR2 SQIVND, per germline (reference sequence). Per the original methods: It was from reference gene primer amplification that nucleated cell counts were estimated. The data were produced by immunoSEQ multiplex PCR, yet TCRdb's version contains in-frame clones alone and is incomplete. V, J and clone size reflect that table, while D and trimming were determined from the DNA. The sample lists 200,000 or so clones; approximately 90% were seen once. This clone was observed once.

This chain links TRBV19 with TRBJ2-7, with 7 nucleotides matching TRBD2. The sample comprised peripheral blood. The sequence derives from a woman aged 40-49 years who had recovered from COVID-19. CDR3 sequence reads: CASSYLLAEIYEQYF. The CDR3 DNA is TGTGCCAGTAGTTATCTGCTAGCGGAGATCTACGAGCAGTACTTC.